This T cell receptor beta chain was documented in a study of blood T cells in healthy people across ages. General study points: TCR beta diversity was tightly associated with the proportion of naive T cells.

This clonotype was seen more than once but under ten times. Its antigen is unidentified. This CDR3 region has 15 residues. Germline V gene lookup returns CDR1 MDHEN and CDR2 SYDVKM. With 5 bases removed from V and 6 bases from J, the gap between germline ends came to 19 bases. PCR was performed a second time for about 7 to 11 cycles using a sample-barcoded 5' primer and a J-beta primer mix. One entry per CDR3 protein results from TCRdb running MiXCR on the 5' RACE reads. This table has roughly 800,000 distinct CDR3 sequences, approximately 25% appearing once. A further study also used this sample, focusing on T cells of mothers and their children.

The sequence came from a boy aged 5-17 years in good health. Sequencing used blood. The genes are TRBV28 and TRBJ2-5; D call uncertain. CDR3 coding DNA: TGTGCCAGCAGTCCCTTGCGGCTCTTCTCACAGACCCAGTACTTC. This codes for CASSPLRLFSQTQYF.